The present entry profiles one TCR beta chain with its context. This clone's antigen is unknown. No clone much larger than this one lies a single base away; base qualities are absent. The receptor library was made with the immunoSEQ multiplex PCR assay. For TCR sequencing, RNA was extracted from every sample and reverse transcribed into cDNA to serve as template. SuperScript III was used for first-strand cDNA synthesis, primed with a 2:1 mix of oligo-dT and random hexamers. A synthetic immune receptor repertoire was used to gauge amplification bias, and whatever bias remained was removed computationally. The authors processed their data as follows. Raw reads were preprocessed for error removal, and CDR3 was defined according to IMGT conventions as running from the conserved cysteine to phenylalanine. Clonality was computed as 1 minus the Shannon entropy, with the entropy normalized by log2 of the number of productive unique TCRs. Scalp TCRbeta sequences were cross-referenced with sorted blood CD4 and CD8 repertoires so that the CD4 or CD8 identity of scalp clones could be inferred. TCRdb mirrors the immuneACCESS table, restricted to in-frame sequences. Some clones are absent from its copies; in checked studies, under half trace to an unresolved V gene, and the reason for the others is unknown. Clonal size and the V and J genes are those of that table, whereas D and trimming came from the DNA. The sample records fewer than 250,000 clones, more than 55% of which are singletons. The ten biggest clones cover about 1.3% of the sample.

These data originate in a study of CD8+ T cells in alopecia areata (dated by TCRdb to 2016 to 2018). Regarding the study in general: Treated patients were enrolled in an open-label pilot trial of oral tofacitinib, 5 to 10 mg twice daily, for moderate-to-severe alopecia areata. Amplification of TCRbeta CDR3 regions was done by immunoSEQ multiplex PCR using 35 Vbeta forward primers and 13 Jbeta reverse primers. RNA was obtained with the PAXgene miRNA kit for fixed scalp, the miRNeasy kit for PBMCs, and the RNeasy kit for mouse skin. Patients on tofacitinib were biopsied at baseline and after 4 and 24 weeks of treatment, and several of the patients also had a later scalp biopsy. Patients received tofacitinib for 6 to 18 months and were then followed off drug for 6 months to check for delayed response and recurrence. In both human patients and the C3H/HeJ mouse model, the study applied high-throughput TCRbeta sequencing to look at T cell clonal expansion in alopecia areata. The SALT score, which quantifies the percentage of affected scalp surface area, was used to measure disease severity in treated patients. Human TCRbeta sequencing covered scalp tissue and sorted CD4+ and CD8+ peripheral blood T cells from patchy and totalis/universalis alopecia areata patients and healthy controls. Scalp clonality was compared across normal scalp (n=4), patchy alopecia areata scalp (n=8), and alopecia totalis/universalis scalp (n=8).

General study outcomes and caveats: Because the treated cohort was small and included a single nonresponder, larger studies are needed to assess links between baseline CD8+ expansion and response. During tofacitinib treatment, many expanded lesional clones remained in scalp and blood, and this persistence may partly explain relapse after treatment is stopped. Scalp TCR repertoire analysis is complicated because resident alphabeta T cells in normal human skin are also sequenced, whereas mouse skin is dominated by gammadelta T cells. Scalp clonality and the number of expanded CD8+ clones among the top 100 scalp clones were significantly decreased by tofacitinib. Compared with normal scalp, lesional scalp had higher clonality and more expanded CD8+ clones, particularly in alopecia totalis/universalis, a pattern that suggests antigenic drive. TCR sequences shared between patients were less clear than in mice, possibly partly because of HLA diversity in the patient population.

CDR1 and CDR2, per the germline V gene (reference sequence), are LNHNV and YYDKDF. V loses 0 bases of germline sequence and J loses 5 bases, and the interval between the two ends is 11 bases. The CDR3, cysteine through phenylalanine, is 15 amino acids long. The entry retains the CDR3 DNA only, 45 bases that are in frame from base 1. Sample treatment or condition, as interpreted from the label and publication: oral pan-JAK inhibitor, 5-10 mg twice daily. Lesional scalp punch biopsies and peripheral blood were collected from alopecia areata patients. After PBMCs were isolated by density centrifugation and stained for CD3, CD4 and CD8, a FACSAria was used to sort CD4+ and CD8+ T cells.

Sequencing used CD4+ T cells sorted from blood, obtained at approximately week 50, from a patient treated with tofacitinib. The chain uses TRBV15 and TRBJ1-5; the D gene identity is not certain. This TCR came from a human donor with alopecia areata. Here the CDR3 is given as CATSREGQRDQPQHF. The DNA sequence is TGTGCCACCAGCAGAGAAGGGCAAAGAGATCAGCCCCAGCATTTT.